This entry features one T cell receptor beta chain sequence. The data derive from a study of T cells in Graves' hyperthyroidism and ophthalmopathy. It was RNA transcripts that yielded the amplified TCR beta CDR3 regions. The primer set for the first-round RT-PCR of the TCR CDR3 was HTBI. TCRdb re-called the multiplex PCR reads through MiXCR, storing one row per CDR3 protein. The sample has about 510,000 distinct CDR3 sequences; about 14% are singletons. The sample was blood. The TCR comes from a woman in her thirties or forties with Graves' hyperthyroidism.

The CDR3 region has the DNA TGTGCCAGCAGTTCACAGGGAGAAACCACTGAAGCTTTCTTT. Residues: CASSSQGETTEAFF. V usage is TRBV2 and J usage is TRBJ1-1; perhaps TRBD1 as D (6 bases). Per the germline V gene, CDR1 is SNHLY and CDR2 is FYNNEI. The CDR3 extends over 14 amino acids. V was pared by 5 bases and J by 4 bases, with 14 bases between.